The 4 T cell receptor beta chains in this list originate from one sample, sequenced in a study of CD8 T cells in ankylosing spondylitis (dated by TCRdb to the late 2010s). The library was obtained by 5' RACE. The sequencer was an Illumina HiSeq 2500. Clones were called with MiXCR by TCRdb after fastp trimmed the public reads at Q25, and only in-frame beta chains were retained. Each entry is one CDR3 protein sequence, shown with its most common DNA and genes. This sample holds 350,000 to 450,000 distinct CDR3 sequences; roughly a quarter were observed only once. In total, the top ten clones hold 0.75% to 0.9% of the sample. The full study reports these points: Blood from ankylosing spondylitis patients appeared to be characterized by a TCR beta motif composed of eight or nine highly homologous amino acid variants.

Their antigens are not known. What was sequenced was blood, either unsorted or a sorted T cell fraction (not recorded which). Every receptor here comes from a male donor with ankylosing spondylitis.

This chain joins TRBV4-1 and TRBJ2-1; 9 nucleotides agree with TRBD2. Looked up from germline, CDR1 is MGHRA and CDR2 is YSYEKL. CDR3 size: 18 residues. V lost 0 bases, J lost 5 bases, and 11 bases stayed unmatched. The CDR3 sequence is CASSQDPAGGPMDNEQFF. CDR3 DNA sequence: TGCGCCAGCAGCCAAGATCCCGCGGGAGGGCCGATGGACAATGAGCAGTTCTTC.

This clonotype was seen a few times. The rearrangement uses TRBV20-1 and TRBJ1-6; D gene unclear. Germline CDR1 reads DFQATT; CDR2 reads SNEGSKA (reference sequence). The V gene lost 6 bases and the J gene lost 6 bases, with 12 bases spanning the gap. The CDR3 is 13 amino acids. The CDR3 region is CSAANSVNSPLHF. DNA of the CDR3: TGCAGTGCCGCGAACAGCGTTAATTCACCCCTCCACTTT.

A few counts support this clonotype. J is TRBJ1-1 and V is TRBV14; D remains unclear. The CDR3 consists of 14 residues. V lost 1 base and J lost 1, with 7 bases in between. Germline-derived CDR1 and CDR2 are SGHDN and FVKESK. The CDR3 DNA follows: TGTGCCAGCAGCCAAGTACACGCGAACACTGAAGCTTTCTTT. Protein sequence: CASSQVHANTEAFF.

The V gene is TRBV11-2, the J gene TRBJ2-3; 8 positions agree with TRBD1. The CDR3 is 16 residues long. The V and J ends lost 4 bases and 2 bases, in that order; junction bases with no gene match: 8. Germline V lookup: CDR1 SGHAT, CDR2 FQNNGV. The CDR3 bases are TGTGCCAGCAGCTACACCGGGACAGGAGCCACAGATACGCAGTATTTT. It yields the protein CASSYTGTGATDTQYF.